The 12 T cell receptor beta chains below all came from one sample that was sequenced in a study of blood T cells in healthy people across ages. Sample-barcoded 5' priming and a J-beta primer mix drove a second PCR of about 6 to 12 cycles. MiXCR, applied by TCRdb to the 5' RACE reads, yields one record per CDR3 protein. The sample lists about 670,000 distinct CDR3 sequences, roughly 41% occurring once. The sample was blood. The receptors were sampled from an elderly man in good health.

This clonotype was picked up one time. The chain joins TRBV5-5 to TRBJ2-7; possible D gene TRBD1, 6 bases. Germline V lookup: CDR1 SGHKS, CDR2 YYEKEE (reference sequence). V was pared by 4 bases and J by 4 bases, with 12 bases between. The CDR3 spans 13 residues. CDR3 sequence reads: CASSLWDIYEQYF. The DNA for the CDR3 is TGTGCCAGCAGCCTGTGGGACATTTACGAGCAGTACTTC.

The V gene is TRBV20-1, the J gene TRBJ2-1; D might be TRBD1 (6 bases). Trimming pared 2 bases from V and 5 bases from J, leaving 16 bases between. The germline CDR1 and CDR2 sequences are DFQATT and SNEGSKA (reference sequence). The CDR3 sequence is 15 residues long. CDR3 residues: CSARIRGSTHNEQFF. The CDR3 bases are TGCAGTGCTAGAATTAGGGGGAGTACGCACAATGAGCAGTTCTTC.

With respect to this clonotype: It may be a read error: a sequence one base away is much more abundant. The chain employs TRBV5-1 and TRBJ1-2; 8 bases line up with TRBD1. Germline CDR1 reads SGHRS; CDR2 reads YFSETQ. This CDR3 is 13 amino acids long. This chain's CDR3 is CASSSTGGYDYTF. CDR3 DNA: TGCGCCAGCAGCTCTACAGGGGGGTATGACTACACCTTC.

The chain uses TRBV29-1 and TRBJ2-1; 7 bases align to TRBD1. The V gene end was trimmed by 6 bases and the J gene end by 13 bases; junction bases not matched to a gene: 12. CDR3 size: 12 residues. Germline lookup yields CDR1 SQVTM and CDR2 ANQGSEA. The CDR3 coding sequence is TGCAGCGTGGGGACAGCCAAAGAGACCCAGTTCTTC. It encodes CSVGTAKETQFF.

J is TRBJ1-2 and V is TRBV4-3; D uncertain. Germline CDR1 and CDR2: LGHNA and YSLEER. V lost 0 bases, J lost 7 bases, and 6 bases lay in between. The CDR3 contains 12 residues. The CDR3 sequence is CASSQEEGGYTF. CDR3 sequence (DNA): TGCGCCAGCAGCCAAGAAGAGGGTGGCTACACCTTC.

The rearrangement joins TRBV14 to TRBJ2-7; D gene ambiguous. The V end lost 5 bases, the J end lost 3 bases, and 14 bases lay between the germline ends. The germline V gene encodes CDR1 SGHDN and CDR2 FVKESK. There are 14 residues in the CDR3. The CDR3 DNA reads as TGTGCCAGCAGCGCGAATCCTTCGAGCTACGAGCAGTACTTC. Its protein product is CASSANPSSYEQYF.

As to this clonotype: Just one base apart from a much larger clone, this may be a read error. The V and J genes are TRBV5-6 and TRBJ2-5; 9 nucleotides match TRBD1. The CDR3 runs to 14 residues. In germline, CDR1 is SGHDT, CDR2 YYEEEE. Germline trimming cut 2 bases from V and 4 bases from J; bases unmatched to any gene: 3. The CDR3 loop is CASSFGTGIETQYF. The CDR3 bases are TGTGCCAGCAGCTTTGGGACAGGGATAGAGACCCAGTACTTC.

This clonotype came up a few times. The chain has TRBV7-9 and TRBJ1-4; D not resolved. V shed 1 base and J shed 0 bases, with 9 bases lying between them. The CDR3 contains 16 residues. CDR1 and CDR2 from the germline V gene are SEHNR and FQNEAQ (reference sequence). Here the CDR3 reads CASSLGPETTNEKLFF. CDR3 bases: TGTGCCAGCAGCTTAGGGCCCGAGACAACTAATGAAAAACTGTTTTTT.

This clonotype appeared once. This rearrangement joins TRBV5-1 to TRBJ2-3; 7 bases are a match to TRBD2. Trimming took 4 bases from V and 5 from J; bases not matched to a gene: 13. Germline loops: CDR1 SGHRS, CDR2 YFSETQ. This CDR3 has 16 residues. The chain's CDR3 is CASSPSGAGVGDTQYF. CDR3 DNA: TGCGCCAGCAGCCCGTCCGGGGCGGGGGTTGGAGATACGCAGTATTTT.

This chain joins TRBV7-9 and TRBJ2-6; D gene uncertain. Germline V CDR1 and CDR2: SEHNR, FQNEAQ (reference sequence). Trimming shortened V by 3 bases and J by 1 base, and 7 bases separated the two germline ends. The CDR3 runs to 15 residues. DNA for the CDR3: TGTGCCAGCAGCTTTCAACAGTCTGGGGCCAACGTCCTGACTTTC. Translating gives CASSFQQSGANVLTF.

The V gene is TRBV7-2, the J gene TRBJ2-7; 7 nucleotides agree with TRBD1. Germline CDR1 reads SGHTA; CDR2 reads FQGNSA. The CDR3 consists of 15 residues. V lost 5 bases to trimming and J lost 3 bases; unmatched junction nucleotides: 10. CDR3 in amino acids: CASSREGQTIYEQYF. In DNA, the CDR3 is TGTGCCAGCAGCCGCGAGGGACAGACGATCTACGAGCAGTACTTC.

This clonotype turned up a few times. This rearrangement joins TRBV5-1 to TRBJ1-4, with 10 positions matching TRBD1. This CDR3 is 16 amino acids long. Losses at the gene ends were 4 bases for V and 2 bases for J; bases not matched to a gene: 5. Germline V gives CDR1 SGHRS, CDR2 YFSETQ. The CDR3 reads CASSIGQGVTNEKLFF. CDR3 DNA sequence: TGCGCCAGCAGCATCGGACAGGGGGTCACTAATGAAAAACTGTTTTTT.